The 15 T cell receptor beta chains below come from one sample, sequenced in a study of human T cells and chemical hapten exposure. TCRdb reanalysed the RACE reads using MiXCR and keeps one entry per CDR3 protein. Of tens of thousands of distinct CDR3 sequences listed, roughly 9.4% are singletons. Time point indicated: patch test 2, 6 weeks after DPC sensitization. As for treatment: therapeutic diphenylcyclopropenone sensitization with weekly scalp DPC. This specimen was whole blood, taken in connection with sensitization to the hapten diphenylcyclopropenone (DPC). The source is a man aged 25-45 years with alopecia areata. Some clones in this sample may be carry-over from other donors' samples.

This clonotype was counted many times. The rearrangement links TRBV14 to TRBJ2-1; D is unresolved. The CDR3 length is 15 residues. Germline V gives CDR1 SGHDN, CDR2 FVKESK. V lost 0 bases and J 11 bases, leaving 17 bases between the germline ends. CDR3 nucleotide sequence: TGTGCCAGCAGCCAAGATTTAACCAACCATAATAAGCAGTTCTTC. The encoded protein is CASSQDLTNHNKQFF.

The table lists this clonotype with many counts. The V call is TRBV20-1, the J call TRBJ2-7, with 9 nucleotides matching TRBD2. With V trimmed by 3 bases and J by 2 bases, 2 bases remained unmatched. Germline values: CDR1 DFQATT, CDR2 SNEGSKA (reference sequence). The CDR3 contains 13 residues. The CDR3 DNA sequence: TGCAGTGCTAGGGCTAGCGGGACCTACGAGCAGTACTTC. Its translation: CSARASGTYEQYF.

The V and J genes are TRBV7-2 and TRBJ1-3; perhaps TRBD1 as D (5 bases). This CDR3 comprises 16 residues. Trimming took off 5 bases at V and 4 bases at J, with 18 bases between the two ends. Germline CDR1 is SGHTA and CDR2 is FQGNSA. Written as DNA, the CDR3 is TGTGCCAGCAGCCTGGGATCAGGGTCATCGGGAAACACCATATATTTT. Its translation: CASSLGSGSSGNTIYF. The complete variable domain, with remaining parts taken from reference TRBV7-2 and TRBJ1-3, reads GAGVSQSPSNKVTEKGKDVELRCDPISGHTALYWYRQSLGQGLEFLIYFQGNSAPDKSGLPSDRFSAERTGGSVSTLTIQRTQQEDSAVYLCASSLGSGSSGNTIYFGEGSWLTVV.

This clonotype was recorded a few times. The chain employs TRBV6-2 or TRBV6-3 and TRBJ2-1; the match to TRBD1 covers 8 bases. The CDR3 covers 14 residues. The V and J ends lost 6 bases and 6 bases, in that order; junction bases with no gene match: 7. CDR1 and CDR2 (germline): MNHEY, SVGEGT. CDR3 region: CASSSGQESNEQFF. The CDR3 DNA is TGTGCCAGCAGCTCGGGACAGGAAAGCAATGAGCAGTTCTTC.

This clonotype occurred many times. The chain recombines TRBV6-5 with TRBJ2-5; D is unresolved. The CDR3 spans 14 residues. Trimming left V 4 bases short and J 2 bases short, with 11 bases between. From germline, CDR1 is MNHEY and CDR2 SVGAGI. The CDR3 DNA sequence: TGTGCCAGCAGTTCCTCTCTTAGTCAAGAGACCCAGTACTTC. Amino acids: CASSSSLSQETQYF.

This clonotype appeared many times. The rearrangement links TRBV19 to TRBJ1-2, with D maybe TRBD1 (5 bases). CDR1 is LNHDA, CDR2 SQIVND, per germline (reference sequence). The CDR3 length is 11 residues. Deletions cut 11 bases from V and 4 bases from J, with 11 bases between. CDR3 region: CAAGEFYGYTF. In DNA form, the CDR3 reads TGTGCCGCGGGGGAGTTCTATGGCTACACCTTC.

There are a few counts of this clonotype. This chain's CDR3 is CASSNQPPTDTQYF. Here the CDR3 DNA reads TGTGCCAGCTCAAACCAACCCCCCACAGATACGCAGTATTTT. This chain joins TRBV18 and TRBJ2-3; D is unclear. CDR1 and CDR2 from the germline V gene are KGHSH and LQKENI. This CDR3 spans 14 amino acids. V lost 5 bases, J lost 2 bases, and 11 bases lay in between.

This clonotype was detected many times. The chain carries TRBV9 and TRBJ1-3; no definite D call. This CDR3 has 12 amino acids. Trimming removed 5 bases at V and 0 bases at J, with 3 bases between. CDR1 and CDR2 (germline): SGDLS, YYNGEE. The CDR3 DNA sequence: TGTGCCAGCAGGTCCTCTGGAAACACCATATATTTT. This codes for CASRSSGNTIYF.

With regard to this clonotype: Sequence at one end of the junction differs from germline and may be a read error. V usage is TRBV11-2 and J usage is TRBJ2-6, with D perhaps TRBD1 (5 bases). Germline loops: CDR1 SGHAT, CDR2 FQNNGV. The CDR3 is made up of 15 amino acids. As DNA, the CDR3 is TGTGTCAGCAGCCCCCAGGGCTCTGGGGCCAATGTCCTGACTTTC. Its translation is CVSSPQGSGANVLTF.

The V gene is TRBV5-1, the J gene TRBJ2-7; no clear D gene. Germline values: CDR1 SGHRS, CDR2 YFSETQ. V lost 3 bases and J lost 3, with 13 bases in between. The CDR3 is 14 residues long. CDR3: CASSSDDTFYEQYF. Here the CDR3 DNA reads TGCGCCAGCAGCTCCGATGACACCTTCTACGAGCAGTACTTC.

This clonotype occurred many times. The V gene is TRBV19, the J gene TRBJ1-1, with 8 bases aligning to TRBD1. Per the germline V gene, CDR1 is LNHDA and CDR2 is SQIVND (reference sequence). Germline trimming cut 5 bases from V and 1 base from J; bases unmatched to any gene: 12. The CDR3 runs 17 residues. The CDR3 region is CASSAPQGDRPNTEAFF. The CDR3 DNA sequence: TGTGCCAGTAGTGCCCCACAGGGGGATAGACCGAACACTGAAGCTTTCTTT.

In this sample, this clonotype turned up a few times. The DNA for the CDR3 is TGCAGTGCTAGAGATTCTCACGGGAGGGAGACAGATACGCAGTATTTT. Its translation is CSARDSHGRETDTQYF. This chain links TRBV20-1 with TRBJ2-3; TRBD2 matches 8 bases. Germline assignment: CDR1 DFQATT and CDR2 SNEGSKA (reference sequence). This CDR3 has 16 amino acids. J was trimmed by 3 bases and V by 0 bases; bases with no gene match: 8.

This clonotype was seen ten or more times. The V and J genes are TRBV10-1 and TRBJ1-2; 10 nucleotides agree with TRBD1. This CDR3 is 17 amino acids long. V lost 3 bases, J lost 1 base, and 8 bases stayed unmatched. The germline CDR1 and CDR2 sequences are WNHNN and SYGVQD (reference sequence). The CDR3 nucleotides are TGCGCCAGCAGTGACCGGGACAGGGGCCCACGTAACTATGGCTACACCTTC. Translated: CASSDRDRGPRNYGYTF.

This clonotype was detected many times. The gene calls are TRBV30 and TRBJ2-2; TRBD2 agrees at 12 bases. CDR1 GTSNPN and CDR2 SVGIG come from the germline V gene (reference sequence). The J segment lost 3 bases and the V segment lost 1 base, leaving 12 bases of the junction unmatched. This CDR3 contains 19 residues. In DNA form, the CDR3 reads TGTGCCTGGAGTGCCCTCCGGGCTAGCGGGAGGGGTTACACCGGGGAGCTGTTTTTT. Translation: CAWSALRASGRGYTGELFF.

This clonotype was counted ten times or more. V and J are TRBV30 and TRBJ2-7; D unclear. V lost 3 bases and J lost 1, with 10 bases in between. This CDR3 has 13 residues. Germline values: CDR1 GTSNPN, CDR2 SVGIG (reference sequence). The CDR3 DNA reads TGTGCCTGGAGGGTGGACGGATCCTACGAGCAGTACTTC. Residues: CAWRVDGSYEQYF.